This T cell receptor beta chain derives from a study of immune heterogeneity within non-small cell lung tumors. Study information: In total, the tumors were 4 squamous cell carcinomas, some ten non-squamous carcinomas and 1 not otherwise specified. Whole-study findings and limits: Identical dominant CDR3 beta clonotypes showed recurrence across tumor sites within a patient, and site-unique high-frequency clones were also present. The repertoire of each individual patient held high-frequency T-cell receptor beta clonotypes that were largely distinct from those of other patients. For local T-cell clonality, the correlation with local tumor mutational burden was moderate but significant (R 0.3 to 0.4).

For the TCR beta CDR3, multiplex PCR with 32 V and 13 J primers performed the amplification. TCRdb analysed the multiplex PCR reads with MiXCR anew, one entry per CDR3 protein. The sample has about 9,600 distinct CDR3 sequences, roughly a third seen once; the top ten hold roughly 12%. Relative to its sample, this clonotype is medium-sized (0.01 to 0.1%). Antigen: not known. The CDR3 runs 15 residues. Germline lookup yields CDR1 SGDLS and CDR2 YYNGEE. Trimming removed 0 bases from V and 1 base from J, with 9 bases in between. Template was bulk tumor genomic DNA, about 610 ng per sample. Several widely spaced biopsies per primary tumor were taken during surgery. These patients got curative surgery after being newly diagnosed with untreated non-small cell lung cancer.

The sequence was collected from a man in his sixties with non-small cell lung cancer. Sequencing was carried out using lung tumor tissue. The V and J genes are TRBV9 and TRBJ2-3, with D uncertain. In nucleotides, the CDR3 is TGTGCCAGCAGCGTAGTCAGCGTCGGCACAGATACGCAGTATTTT. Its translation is CASSVVSVGTDTQYF. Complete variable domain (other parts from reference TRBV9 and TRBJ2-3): DSGVTQTPKHLITATGQRVTLRCSPRSGDLSVYWYQQSLDQGLQFLIQYYNGEERAKGNILERFSAQQFPDLHSELNLSSLELGDSALYFCASSVVSVGTDTQYFGPGTRLTVL.